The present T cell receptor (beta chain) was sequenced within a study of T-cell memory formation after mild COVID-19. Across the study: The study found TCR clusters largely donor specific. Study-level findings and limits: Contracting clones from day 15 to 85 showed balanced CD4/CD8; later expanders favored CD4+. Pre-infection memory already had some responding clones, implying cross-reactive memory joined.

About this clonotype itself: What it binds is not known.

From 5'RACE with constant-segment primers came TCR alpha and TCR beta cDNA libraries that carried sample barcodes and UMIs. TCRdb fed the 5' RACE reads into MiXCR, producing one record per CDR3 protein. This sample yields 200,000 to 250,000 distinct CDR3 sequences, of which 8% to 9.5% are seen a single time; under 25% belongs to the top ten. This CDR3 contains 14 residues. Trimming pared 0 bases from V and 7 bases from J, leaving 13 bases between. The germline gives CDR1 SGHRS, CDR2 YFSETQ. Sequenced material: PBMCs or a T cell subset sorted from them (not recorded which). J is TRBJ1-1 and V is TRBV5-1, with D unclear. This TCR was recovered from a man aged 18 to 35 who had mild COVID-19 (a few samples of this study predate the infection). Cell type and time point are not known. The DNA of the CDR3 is TGCGCCAGCAGCTTGGCCGAGGAAACGTATGAAGCTTTCTTT. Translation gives CASSLAEETYEAFF.